These 30 T cell receptor beta chains were all obtained from the same sample, sequenced in a study of cytomegalovirus exposure and HLA in healthy donors. The PCR was carried out with 60 Vbeta primers and 13 Jbeta primers. TCRdb's table, derived via immunoSEQ multiplex PCR, lists solely in-frame clones and lacks some. Of 85,000 to 130,000 clones in the sample, 9.5% to 13% were seen once. Sequencing was carried out using PBMCs. The receptors were sampled from a man between 35 and 55 years old in good health and CMV-seropositive.

This clone has more than one count but fewer than ten. The V call is TRBV7-9, the J call TRBJ2-6; unclear D gene. Trimming stripped 4 bases from V and 4 bases from J, with 14 bases between. The CDR3 runs to 16 residues. Germline CDR1 is SEHNR and CDR2 is FQNEAQ (reference sequence). Written as DNA, the CDR3 is TGTGCCAGCAGCTCCCCCCTAGGTCCCGGGGCCAACGTCCTGACTTTC. Its translation: CASSSPLGPGANVLTF. The full variable domain, its missing parts supplied by reference TRBV7-9 and TRBJ2-6, is DTGVSQNPRHKITKRGQNVTFRCDPISEHNRLYWYRQTLGQGPEFLTYFQNEAQLEKSRLLSDRFSAERPKGSFSTLEIQRTEQGDSAMYLCASSSPLGPGANVLTFGAGSRLTVL.

The chain joins TRBV10-3 to TRBJ1-1; a weak D match, TRBD1 (5 bases). V was shortened by 4 bases and J by 1 base, with 7 bases between the two germline ends. Germline V gene lookup returns CDR1 ENHRY and CDR2 SYGVKD. The CDR3 has 13 amino acids. In nucleotides, the CDR3 is TGTGCCATCAGTGCGACAGAGAACACTGAAGCTTTCTTT. Translation gives CAISATENTEAFF.

This clone has more than one count but fewer than ten. The chain has TRBV19 and TRBJ2-6; no reliable D call. The V end lost 6 bases, the J end lost 0 bases, and 12 bases lay between the germline ends. This CDR3 comprises 16 residues. In germline, CDR1 is LNHDA, CDR2 SQIVND (reference sequence). The CDR3 nucleotides read TGTGCCAGTAGATTCAACGACATCTCTGGGGCCAACGTCCTGACTTTC. Protein sequence: CASRFNDISGANVLTF.

This clone has more than one count but fewer than ten. The chain employs TRBV11-3 and TRBJ2-1; TRBD1 is a possible D gene (5 bases). The CDR3 is 14 amino acids. Germline V gives CDR1 SGHNT, CDR2 YENEEA. Trimming left V 5 bases short and J 6 bases short, with 14 bases between. For the CDR3, the DNA is TGTGCCAGCAGCGGAAAAGACAGCGTCAATGAGCAGTTCTTC. Translated, it gives CASSGKDSVNEQFF.

This chain uses TRBV5-1 with TRBJ2-1; 9 bases line up with TRBD2. The ends lost 0 bases at V and 6 bases at J; junction bases unmatched: 4. CDR1 is SGHRS, CDR2 YFSETQ, per germline. The CDR3 is 15 amino acids. The CDR3 region is CASSLGLAESNEQFF. The CDR3 DNA is TGCGCCAGCAGCTTGGGACTAGCGGAGAGCAATGAGCAGTTCTTC.

The V gene is TRBV29-1, the J gene TRBJ1-1; no reliable D call. This CDR3 comprises 11 residues. The germline V and J ends were trimmed by 2 bases and 4 bases, with 5 bases remaining between them. The germline gives CDR1 SQVTM, CDR2 ANQGSEA. The CDR3: CSVEPGTEAFF. Here the CDR3 DNA reads TGCAGCGTTGAACCAGGCACTGAAGCTTTCTTT.

The rearrangement links TRBV25-1 to TRBJ2-1; 9 positions match TRBD2. V was clipped by 1 base and J by 1 base; unmatched bases: 8. The CDR3 extends over 18 amino acids. Germline CDR1 and CDR2: MGHDK and SYGVNS. The CDR3 nucleotides are TGTGCCAGCAGTGAATTGGGTAGCGGGAGTGTATCCTACAATGAGCAGTTCTTC. This sequence encodes CASSELGSGSVSYNEQFF.

J is TRBJ2-1 and V is TRBV7-9; D remains unclear. CDR3 length: 14 residues. The V gene's germline CDR1 is SEHNR and CDR2 FQNEAQ (reference sequence). Trimming shortened V by 5 bases and J by 1 base, and 9 bases separated the two germline ends. CDR3 region: CASSADFSYNEQFF. CDR3 bases: TGTGCCAGCAGCGCCGACTTTTCCTACAATGAGCAGTTCTTC.

This clone was counted between two and nine times. V usage is TRBV19 and J usage is TRBJ2-2, with unresolved D. The V end lost 5 bases, the J end lost 6 bases, and 13 bases lay between the germline ends. From germline, CDR1 is LNHDA and CDR2 SQIVND (reference sequence). The CDR3 has 14 amino acids. The CDR3, as DNA: TGTGCCAGTAGTCCCTCCTGGAGACCCGGGGAGCTGTTTTTT. Translation gives CASSPSWRPGELFF.

This clone appeared a few times. V is TRBV5-1 and J is TRBJ2-3; D not certain. V lost 7 bases to trimming and J lost 0 bases, with 27 bases between them. This CDR3 spans 19 amino acids. The germline V gene encodes CDR1 SGHRS and CDR2 YFSETQ. CDR3 sequence: CASSSQALADRISTDTQYF. DNA of the CDR3: TGCGCCAGCTCCTCTCAGGCCTTGGCCGACCGCATCAGCACAGATACGCAGTATTTT.

In this sample, this clone turned up a few times. The chain has TRBV14 and TRBJ2-7, with 7 bases identical to TRBD1. The V gene end was trimmed by 0 bases and the J gene end by 2 bases; junction bases not matched to a gene: 10. Germline-derived CDR1 and CDR2 are SGHDN and FVKESK. The CDR3 consists of 17 residues. CDR3 DNA sequence: TGTGCCAGCAGCCAAGATATGGCGGCAGGGGGTACCTACGAGCAGTACTTC. It translates to CASSQDMAAGGTYEQYF.

This clone has only a few counts. The CDR3 nucleotides are TGCGCCAGCAGCCAGACAGGATGGAACTATGGCTACACCTTC. Translation gives CASSQTGWNYGYTF. The chain is built from TRBV4-3 and TRBJ1-2; D is perhaps TRBD1 (6 bases). V lost 3 bases, J lost 2 bases, and 10 bases lay in between. This CDR3 is built from 14 residues. CDR1 is LGHNA, CDR2 YSLEER, per germline.

This clone appeared a few times. The chain is built from TRBV9 and TRBJ2-7, with D possibly TRBD2 on 6 matching bases. Germline CDR1 SGDLS, CDR2 YYNGEE. The CDR3 has 14 residues. The V and J ends lost 0 bases and 6 bases respectively, with 13 bases between them. CDR3 nucleotide sequence: TGTGCCAGCAGCGTAGATGACCTAGCGATCGAGCAGTACTTC. As protein: CASSVDDLAIEQYF.

The V gene is TRBV27, the J gene TRBJ2-2; D not certain. V was shortened by 0 bases and J by 1 base, with 3 bases between the two germline ends. This CDR3 is built from 14 residues. Germline V gene sequence: CDR1 MNHEY, CDR2 SMNVEV (reference sequence). The CDR3 loop reads CASSLSKNTGELFF. The CDR3 nucleotides are TGTGCCAGCAGTTTATCCAAGAACACCGGGGAGCTGTTTTTT.

This clone occurred a few times. V is TRBV4-1 and J is TRBJ1-1; perhaps TRBD1 as D (5 bases). The CDR3 length is 14 residues. The germline V and J ends were trimmed by 1 base and 0 bases, with 6 bases remaining between them. Germline CDR1 reads MGHRA; CDR2 reads YSYEKL. Here the CDR3 reads CASSQGGVNTEAFF. CDR3 sequence (DNA): TGCGCCAGCAGCCAAGGGGGCGTGAACACTGAAGCTTTCTTT.

CDR3: CASSELAGGDNEQFF. As DNA, the CDR3 is TGCGCCAGCAGTGAGCTAGCGGGAGGCGACAATGAGCAGTTCTTC. The rearrangement uses TRBV10-2 and TRBJ2-1, with 11 bases fitting TRBD2. From germline, CDR1 is WSHSY and CDR2 SAAADI. This CDR3 comprises 15 residues. The V gene end was trimmed by 2 bases and the J gene end by 5 bases; junction bases not matched to a gene: 2.

The chain employs TRBV7-9 and TRBJ1-1; TRBD1 agrees at 11 bases. This CDR3 spans 18 amino acids. Germline-derived CDR1 and CDR2 are SEHNR and FQNEAQ (reference sequence). V lost 1 base to trimming and J lost 0 bases; unmatched junction nucleotides: 7. CDR3 protein: CASSLDFGTGGVNTEAFF. The DNA of the CDR3 is TGTGCCAGCAGCTTAGATTTCGGGACAGGGGGAGTGAACACTGAAGCTTTCTTT.

The rearrangement links TRBV21-1 to TRBJ1-5; the D segment call TRBD1 is taken from the table without a DNA check. TRBV21-1 is a pseudogene. The CDR3 is 18 amino acids. Here the CDR3 DNA reads TGTGCCAGCAGCAAAGGACAGGGGGCTTGGTGGCAAAGTCAGCCCCAGCATTTT. Translating it yields CASSKGQGAWWQSQPQHF.

The J gene is TRBJ2-7, the V gene TRBV9; possible D gene TRBD2, 5 bases. Trimming stripped 3 bases from V and 13 bases from J, with 17 bases between. Looked up from germline, CDR1 is SGDLS and CDR2 is YYNGEE. This CDR3 is 12 amino acids long. CDR3 residues: CASSERAYELYF. For the CDR3, the DNA is TGTGCCAGCAGCGAGAGGGCTTACGAGCTTTACTTC. The whole variable domain, filled in from reference TRBV9 and TRBJ2-7, reads DSGVTQTPKHLITATGQRVTLRCSPRSGDLSVYWYQQSLDQGLQFLIQYYNGEERAKGNILERFSAQQFPDLHSELNLSSLELGDSALYFCASSERAYELYFGPGTRLTVT.

This clone turned up a few times. One end of the junction does not line up with germline, which may come from a read error. V is TRBV7-9 and J is TRBJ1-3; D ambiguous. The CDR3 is 9 residues long. CDR1 is SEHNR, CDR2 FQNEAQ, per germline (reference sequence). The CDR3 DNA reads TGCGGGGCTGGAAACACCATATATTTT. It specifies CGAGNTIYF.

The chain joins TRBV2 to TRBJ1-4; the D is unclear. Trimming shortened V by 4 bases and J by 6 bases, and 9 bases separated the two germline ends. The germline V gene encodes CDR1 SNHLY and CDR2 FYNNEI. The CDR3 is 13 amino acids. The CDR3 sequence: CASSVGVYEKLFF. The CDR3 DNA reads TGTGCCAGCAGTGTCGGGGTATATGAAAAACTGTTTTTT.

This clone showed up just a few times. The chain combines TRBV7-9 with TRBJ2-2; D gene uncertain. Germline V gives CDR1 SEHNR, CDR2 FQNEAQ (reference sequence). This CDR3 has 11 amino acids. The V end lost 3 bases, the J end lost 7 bases, and 3 bases lay between the germline ends. The CDR3 DNA is TGTGCCAGCAGCTTCCACGGGGAGCTGTTTTTT. It encodes CASSFHGELFF.

Here the CDR3 reads CASSYSRSGYEQYF. CDR3 nucleotide sequence: TGTGCCAGCAGTTACTCGCGGAGCGGCTACGAGCAGTACTTC. J is TRBJ2-5 and V is TRBV6-5; D possibly corresponds to TRBD2 (5 bases). The J call may be wrong; the DNA end is better matched by TRBJ2-7. The CDR3 length is 14 residues. Germline V gives CDR1 MNHEY, CDR2 SVGAGI.

This clone was detected a few times. Other DNA sequences from this sample encode an identical CDR3 as well. The chain combines TRBV5-4 with TRBJ1-4; possible D gene TRBD1, 5 bases. V was trimmed by 1 base and J by 7 bases, leaving 17 bases between them. The CDR3 runs 16 residues. Germline V lookup: CDR1 SGHNT, CDR2 YYREEE (reference sequence). This CDR3 is CASSLSSQAGGEKLFF. CDR3 sequence (DNA): TGTGCCAGCAGCTTGAGTTCACAGGCGGGAGGTGAAAAACTGTTTTTT.

This clone was found a few times. The chain uses TRBV7-9 and TRBJ1-1, with D unresolved. Per germline, CDR1 SEHNR and CDR2 FQNEAQ (reference sequence). Trimming pared 5 bases from V and 1 base from J, leaving 8 bases between. The CDR3 is made up of 13 amino acids. CDR3 sequence: CASSRTPNTEAFF. The CDR3 DNA reads as TGTGCCAGCAGCCGCACACCGAACACTGAAGCTTTCTTT.

This clone was counted only a few times. This chain connects TRBV4-1 to TRBJ2-7, with 11 bases lining up with TRBD1. Germline V gene sequence: CDR1 MGHRA, CDR2 YSYEKL. J lost 6 bases, V lost 4 bases, and 8 bases had no gene match. There are 15 residues in the CDR3. CDR3 sequence reads: CASSLPGQGGAEQYF. Written as DNA, the CDR3 is TGCGCCAGCAGCCTCCCGGGACAGGGGGGGGCCGAGCAGTACTTC.

This sequence joins TRBV5-1 and TRBJ2-5; tentatively, D is TRBD2 (5 bases). Germline CDR1 SGHRS, CDR2 YFSETQ. Trimming took off 3 bases at V and 2 bases at J, with 8 bases between the two ends. This CDR3 comprises 13 residues. The CDR3 loop is CASSSGVQETQYF. The CDR3 DNA reads as TGCGCCAGCAGCTCCGGGGTTCAAGAGACCCAGTACTTC.

V and J are TRBV5-1 and TRBJ2-2; 8 bases are shared with TRBD1. The CDR3 is 14 residues long. Losses at the gene ends were 0 bases for V and 5 bases for J; bases not matched to a gene: 0. The germline V gene encodes CDR1 SGHRS and CDR2 YFSETQ. The CDR3 sequence: CASSLGQGTGELFF. The CDR3 coding sequence is TGCGCCAGCAGCTTGGGACAGGGGACCGGGGAGCTGTTTTTT. Full variable domain (missing parts from reference TRBV5-1 and TRBJ2-2): KAGVTQTPRYLIKTRGQQVTLSCSPISGHRSVSWYQQTPGQGLQFLFEYFSETQRNKGNFPGRFSGRQFSNSRSEMNVSTLELGDSALYLCASSLGQGTGELFFGEGSRLTVL.

The chain couples TRBV7-9 to TRBJ2-3; 7 bases agree with TRBD1. Per the germline V gene, CDR1 is SEHNR and CDR2 is FQNEAQ (reference sequence). Trimming removed 2 bases from V and 4 bases from J; junction bases left unmatched: 9. The CDR3 extends over 16 amino acids. The CDR3 DNA follows: TGTGCCAGCAGCTTACCAACAGGGGTGGGATCAGATACGCAGTATTTT. Its translation is CASSLPTGVGSDTQYF.

This chain connects TRBV5-1 to TRBJ1-1, with 8 positions matching TRBD1. J was trimmed by 5 bases and V by 4 bases; bases with no gene match: 10. In germline, CDR1 is SGHRS, CDR2 YFSETQ. The CDR3 covers 15 residues. CDR3 nucleotide sequence: TGCGCCAGCAGCCCCGACAGGGGTCGAAAGACTGAAGCTTTCTTT. It specifies CASSPDRGRKTEAFF.